This is a list of T cell receptor beta chains from one sample in a study of blood T cells in healthy people across ages. TCRdb reprocessed the 5' RACE reads via MiXCR and lists one record per CDR3 protein. The data contain 660,000 or so distinct CDR3 sequences, 58% of them singletons. Sequences were obtained from blood. All receptors derive from a man in his 60s in good health. The CDR3 runs from the conserved cysteine through the conserved F or W. The order of the fields is CDR3 protein, CDR3 DNA, clone size, D gene, J gene, V gene. A D gene is named only where the DNA matches it firmly. Expanded clones get a size class; other rows say once, few or many, or leave the size out.

CDR3aa: CSARDPWGARPQETQYF
CDR3nt: TGCAGTGCTAGAGATCCCTGGGGGGCGCGTCCCCAGGAGACCCAGTACTTC
abundance: few
d_gene: .
j_gene: TRBJ2-5
v_gene: TRBV20-1

CDR3aa: CASSEGRSGRDEQFF
CDR3nt: TGTGCCAGCAGTGAAGGGCGAAGCGGACGGGATGAGCAGTTCTTC
abundance: .
d_gene: .
j_gene: TRBJ2-1
v_gene: TRBV2

CDR3aa: CSARTGVANYGYTF
CDR3nt: TGCAGTGCTCGAACAGGAGTAGCTAACTATGGCTACACCTTC
abundance: once
d_gene: .
j_gene: TRBJ1-2
v_gene: TRBV20-1

CDR3aa: CASSLGRIYNEQFF
CDR3nt: TGTGCCAGCAGCTTAGGACGGATTTACAATGAGCAGTTCTTC
abundance: .
d_gene: .
j_gene: TRBJ2-1
v_gene: TRBV7-2

CDR3aa: CSVQGGLSYEQYF
CDR3nt: TGCAGCGTTCAGGGAGGCCTTTCCTACGAGCAGTACTTC
abundance: .
d_gene: .
j_gene: TRBJ2-7
v_gene: TRBV29-1

CDR3aa: CASSQWTGAGEKLFF
CDR3nt: TGTGCCAGCAGCCAATGGACAGGGGCGGGAGAAAAACTGTTTTTT
abundance: .
d_gene: TRBD1
j_gene: TRBJ1-4
v_gene: TRBV3-1

CDR3aa: CASGTGAAGQETQYF
CDR3nt: TGTGCCAGTGGGACAGGGGCCGCTGGCCAAGAGACCCAGTACTTC
abundance: .
d_gene: TRBD1
j_gene: TRBJ2-5
v_gene: TRBV28

CDR3aa: CASRNNLGGGSEAFF
CDR3nt: TGTGCCAGCAGAAACAACCTGGGTGGAGGGTCTGAAGCTTTCTTT
abundance: .
d_gene: .
j_gene: TRBJ1-1
v_gene: TRBV25-1

CDR3aa: CASNWGNQPQHF
CDR3nt: TGTGCCAGTAACTGGGGGAATCAGCCCCAGCATTTT
abundance: few
d_gene: .
j_gene: TRBJ1-5
v_gene: TRBV19

CDR3aa: CASSHRDLGTGELFF
CDR3nt: TGTGCCAGCAGCCACCGGGACCTAGGCACCGGGGAGCTGTTTTTT
abundance: .
d_gene: .
j_gene: TRBJ2-2
v_gene: TRBV3-1

CDR3aa: CASSLVPRMTGDNEQFF
CDR3nt: TGTGCCAGCAGCTTAGTTCCCCGAATGACAGGGGACAATGAGCAGTTCTTC
abundance: few
d_gene: TRBD1
j_gene: TRBJ2-1
v_gene: TRBV7-2